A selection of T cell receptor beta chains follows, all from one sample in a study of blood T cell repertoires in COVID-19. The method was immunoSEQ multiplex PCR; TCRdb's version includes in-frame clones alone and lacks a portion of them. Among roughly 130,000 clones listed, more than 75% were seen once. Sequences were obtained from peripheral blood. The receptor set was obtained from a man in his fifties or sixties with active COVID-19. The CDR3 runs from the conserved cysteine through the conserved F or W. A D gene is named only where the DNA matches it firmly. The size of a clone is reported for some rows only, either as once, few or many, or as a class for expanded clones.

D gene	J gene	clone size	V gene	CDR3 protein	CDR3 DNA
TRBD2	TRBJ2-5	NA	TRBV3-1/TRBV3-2	CASSQEGLAGGRETQYF	TGTGCCAGCAGCCAAGAAGGGCTAGCGGGAGGCCGGGAGACCCAGTACTTC
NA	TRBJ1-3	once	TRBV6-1	CASSEATGRSGNTIYF	TGTGCCAGCAGTGAAGCGACAGGTAGATCTGGAAACACCATATATTTT
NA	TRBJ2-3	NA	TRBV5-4	CASSLINLDTQYF	TGTGCCAGCAGCTTGATAAACTTAGATACGCAGTATTTT
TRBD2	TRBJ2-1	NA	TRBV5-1	CASSLVPTTSGGNNEQFF	TGCGCCAGCAGCTTGGTCCCAACGACTAGCGGGGGAAACAATGAGCAGTTCTTC
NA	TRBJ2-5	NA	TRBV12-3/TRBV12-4	CASSPDRQETQYF	TGTGCCAGCAGCCCTGACAGACAAGAGACCCAGTACTTC
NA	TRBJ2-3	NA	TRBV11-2	CASIQGGGDTQYF	TGTGCCAGCATCCAAGGGGGTGGAGATACGCAGTATTTT
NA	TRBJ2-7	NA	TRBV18	CASSPINGEQYF	TGTGCCAGCTCACCAATCAACGGCGAGCAGTACTTC
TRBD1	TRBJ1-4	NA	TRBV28	CASSSPPGQGSTNEKLFF	TGTGCCAGCAGCTCACCCCCGGGACAGGGTTCAACTAATGAAAAACTGTTTTTT
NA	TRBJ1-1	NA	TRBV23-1	CASSQSAGNTEAFF	TGCGCCAGCAGTCAATCGGCAGGGAACACTGAAGCTTTCTTT
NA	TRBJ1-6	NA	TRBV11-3	CASSLVGPGGNSPLHF	TGTGCCAGCAGCTTAGTGGGTCCCGGAGGAAATTCACCCCTCCACTTT
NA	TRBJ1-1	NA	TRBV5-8	CASSLGSGGDTEAFF	TGTGCCAGCAGCTTGGGGTCGGGAGGGGACACTGAAGCTTTCTTT
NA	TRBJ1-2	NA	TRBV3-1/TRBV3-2	CASSQDERGRGYTF	TGTGCCAGCAGCCAAGATGAGCGCGGGAGAGGCTACACCTTC
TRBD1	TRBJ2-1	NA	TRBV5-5	CASSLDRGLYNEQFF	TGTGCCAGCAGCTTGGACAGGGGCCTCTACAATGAGCAGTTCTTC
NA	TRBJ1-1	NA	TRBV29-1	CSVEGAPRYTEAFF	TGCAGCGTTGAAGGGGCACCTCGATACACTGAAGCTTTCTTT
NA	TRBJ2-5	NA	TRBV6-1	CASSEAQLASETQYF	TGTGCCAGCAGTGAAGCTCAACTAGCAAGCGAGACCCAGTACTTC
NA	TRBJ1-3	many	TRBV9	CASSAQVAGRNTIYF	TGTGCCAGCAGCGCCCAGGTGGCAGGGAGAAACACCATATATTTT
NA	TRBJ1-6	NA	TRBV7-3	CASSLKGGWNSPLHF	TGTGCCAGCAGCTTAAAGGGCGGGTGGAATTCACCCCTCCACTTT
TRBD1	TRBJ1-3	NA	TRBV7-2	CASSSGDRHSGNTIYF	TGTGCCAGCAGCTCCGGGGACAGGCACTCTGGAAACACCATATATTTT
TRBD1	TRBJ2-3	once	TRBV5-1	CASRLQGNSADTQYF	TGCGCCAGCAGATTACAGGGGAATAGTGCAGATACGCAGTATTTT
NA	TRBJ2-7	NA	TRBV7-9	CASSRWSGHSYEQYF	TGTGCCAGCAGCCGGTGGTCAGGGCACTCCTACGAGCAGTACTTC
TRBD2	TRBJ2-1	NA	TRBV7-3	CASSLIPGLAGGHRNEQFF	TGTGCCAGCAGCTTGATACCCGGACTAGCGGGGGGGCACAGGAATGAGCAGTTCTTC
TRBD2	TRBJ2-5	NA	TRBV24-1	CATSDLSGNQETQYF	TGTGCCACCAGTGATCTCAGCGGGAACCAAGAGACCCAGTACTTC